Each of the 22 T cell receptor beta chains below was sequenced from the same sample in a study of low-dose radiotherapy and immunotherapy resistance in tumors. Alpha and beta chains were covered, as first-strand cDNA relied on TRAV- and TRBV-specific primers. TCRs were amplified for 20 to 25 PCR cycles with a constant-region primer and V-primer adapter. A single record per CDR3 protein comes from TCRdb applying MiXCR to the reads. Counted here are around 99,000 distinct CDR3 sequences, more than 8% occurring once; the ten biggest clones make up 1%. Noted time point: before trial treatment. The material was PBMCs, obtained before treatment. The receptors shown here come from a male donor with prostate cancer.

This clonotype came up many times. V is TRBV29-1 and J is TRBJ2-1; 10 bases match TRBD2. The V gene end was trimmed by 7 bases and the J gene end by 4 bases; junction bases not matched to a gene: 7. CDR3 length equals 14 residues. CDR1 SQVTM and CDR2 ANQGSEA come from the germline V gene. The CDR3 loop reads CSDIAGGRYNEQFF. CDR3 nucleotides: TGCAGCGACATAGCGGGAGGCAGATACAATGAGCAGTTCTTC.

This clonotype was seen many times. The V gene is TRBV20-1, the J gene TRBJ2-1, with TRBD1 matching 11 bases. This CDR3 contains 14 residues. Germline loops: CDR1 DFQATT, CDR2 SNEGSKA (reference sequence). J gave up 3 bases and V 6 bases, and 4 bases lay outside the gene matches. The CDR3 region has the DNA TGCAGTGCGGTGGGGACAGGGGGCTACAATGAGCAGTTCTTC. It is translated as CSAVGTGGYNEQFF.

This clonotype has at least ten counts. The chain is built from TRBV6-5 and TRBJ2-2; 12 nucleotides agree with TRBD2. With V trimmed by 2 bases and J by 6 bases, 7 bases remained unmatched. Germline values: CDR1 MNHEY, CDR2 SVGAGI. There are 17 residues in the CDR3. The CDR3: CASSYARTSGISGELFF. CDR3 DNA sequence: TGTGCCAGCAGTTACGCCAGGACTAGCGGGATATCCGGGGAGCTGTTTTTT.

This clonotype was seen ten or more times. V and J are TRBV6-1 and TRBJ2-3; TRBD2 is a possible D gene (6 bases). CDR1 is MNHNS and CDR2 is SASEGT in the germline V gene. V lost 0 bases to trimming and J lost 6 bases, with 10 bases between them. CDR3 length: 14 residues. The CDR3 DNA is TGTGCCAGCAGTGAAGCGCTTCGGGGGGATACGCAGTATTTT. The encoded protein is CASSEALRGDTQYF.

This clonotype was detected many times. This chain joins TRBV4-3 and TRBJ2-7; 9 bases are shared with TRBD1. Germline V gene sequence: CDR1 LGHNA, CDR2 YSLEER. The CDR3 length is 15 residues. V lost 3 bases to trimming and J lost 6 bases; unmatched junction nucleotides: 9. CDR3 sequence reads: CASSHPGQGTFEQYF. As DNA, the CDR3 is TGCGCCAGCAGCCACCCGGGACAGGGAACATTCGAGCAGTACTTC.

The rearrangement uses TRBV5-1 and TRBJ2-1; 8 positions agree with TRBD1. The CDR3 loop spans 17 amino acids. Germline values: CDR1 SGHRS, CDR2 YFSETQ. V shed 3 bases and J 3 bases; nucleotides not matched to a gene: 11. The CDR3 spells CASSSRTGTILYNEQFF. CDR3 DNA sequence: TGCGCCAGCAGCTCTCGGACAGGGACAATTCTCTACAATGAGCAGTTCTTC.

At least ten counts were recorded for this clonotype. The rearrangement uses TRBV7-2 and TRBJ2-1, with 7 positions matching TRBD1. V lost 4 bases to trimming and J lost 5 bases; unmatched junction nucleotides: 5. CDR3 length equals 14 residues. Germline loops: CDR1 SGHTA, CDR2 FQGNSA. The CDR3, as DNA: TGTGCCAGCAGCTCCAGGACAGGAAACAATGAGCAGTTCTTC. Translation: CASSSRTGNNEQFF.

This clonotype was seen many times. V is TRBV7-2 and J is TRBJ2-7, with 8 bases matching TRBD2. The germline CDR1 and CDR2 sequences are SGHTA and FQGNSA. The CDR3 runs to 14 residues. Unmatched junction bases numbered 4, after V lost 6 bases and J lost 0 bases. The CDR3, as DNA: TGTGCCAGCAGGCCGGGGGGGAGCTCCTACGAGCAGTACTTC. Translating it yields CASRPGGSSYEQYF.

Regarding this clonotype: A far larger clone is just one base off, so this is likely a read error. The chain has TRBV29-1 and TRBJ2-1; 8 nucleotides agree with TRBD1. The CDR3 length is 13 residues. Trimming took 4 bases from V and 10 from J; bases not matched to a gene: 9. Germline CDR1 and CDR2: SQVTM and ANQGSEA. The CDR3 DNA is TGCAGCGTTGCGGGGCAGGGGGCTCGGGAGCAGTTCTTC. Translation: CSVAGQGAREQFF.

This clonotype was recorded at least ten times. Written as DNA, the CDR3 is TGTGCCATCAGTTCAGGTGAGGGCAATCAGCCCCAGCATTTT. The encoded protein is CAISSGEGNQPQHF. V and J are TRBV10-3 and TRBJ1-5; D call uncertain. Trimming left V 5 bases short and J 2 bases short, with 10 bases between. The CDR3 runs 14 residues. CDR1 and CDR2 from the germline V gene are ENHRY and SYGVKD.

This clonotype has ten or more counts. The chain has TRBV20-1 and TRBJ2-1, with 10 nucleotides matching TRBD1. V trimming: 5 bases; J trimming: 7 bases; junction bases outside the gene matches: 8. From germline, CDR1 is DFQATT and CDR2 SNEGSKA (reference sequence). There are 14 residues in the CDR3. The CDR3 here is CSAQPWDRGNEQFF. CDR3 DNA: TGCAGTGCTCAACCTTGGGACAGGGGTAATGAGCAGTTCTTC.

This clonotype was recorded many times. J is TRBJ1-1 and V is TRBV7-2; D is uncertain. This CDR3 is built from 12 residues. The germline V gene has CDR1 SGHTA and CDR2 FQGNSA. V dropped 5 bases and J dropped 4 bases, with 8 bases sitting between them. The CDR3 DNA follows: TGTGCCAGCAGCCTACGGGTCACTGAAGCTTTCTTT. This codes for CASSLRVTEAFF.

This clonotype was counted only a few times. V usage is TRBV28 and J usage is TRBJ1-1; D gene unclear. The CDR3 consists of 12 residues. V shed 5 bases and J shed 4 bases, with 8 bases lying between them. Germline lookup yields CDR1 MDHEN and CDR2 SYDVKM. The CDR3 loop reads CASSQISTEAFF. DNA for the CDR3: TGTGCCAGCAGTCAAATAAGCACTGAAGCTTTCTTT.

This clonotype was counted ten times or more. The chain joins TRBV19 to TRBJ2-4; D may be TRBD2 (7 bases). Germline loops: CDR1 LNHDA, CDR2 SQIVND (reference sequence). The CDR3 loop spans 17 amino acids. Trimming left V 4 bases short and J 1 base short, with 17 bases between. The CDR3 nucleotides read TGTGCCAGTAGTAGCATAGGGAGGGGGGCGGCCAAAAACATTCAGTACTTC. Translating gives CASSSIGRGAAKNIQYF.

This clonotype has at least ten counts. This rearrangement joins TRBV12-3 or TRBV12-4 to TRBJ2-2; D ambiguous. V gave up 3 bases and J gave up 6 bases, with 8 bases separating them. The length of the CDR3 is 13 residues. The CDR3 region is CASSFSSPGELFF. The CDR3 coding sequence is TGTGCCAGCAGTTTCTCTTCGCCCGGGGAGCTGTTTTTT.

This clonotype was counted at least ten times. The genes are TRBV7-2 and TRBJ2-7, with D possibly being TRBD2 (6 bases). The V gene lost 5 bases and the J gene lost 2 bases, with 16 bases spanning the gap. The germline gives CDR1 SGHTA, CDR2 FQGNSA. The CDR3 extends over 15 amino acids. CDR3 in amino acids: CASSAPGTGTYEQYF. CDR3 in DNA: TGTGCCAGCAGCGCGCCCGGGACTGGGACCTACGAGCAGTACTTC.

This clonotype was seen many times. The chain combines TRBV6-2 or TRBV6-3 with TRBJ2-3; either TRBD1 or TRBD2 may supply D (6 bases each). The CDR3 extends over 15 amino acids. V was cut by 4 bases and J by 0 bases, with 11 bases left in between. Germline lookup yields CDR1 MNHEY and CDR2 SVGEGT. The CDR3 loop reads CASSSRGLSTDTQYF. CDR3 coding DNA: TGTGCCAGCAGTTCCAGGGGACTCAGCACAGATACGCAGTATTTT.

This clonotype was detected ten times or more. In nucleotides, the CDR3 is TGTGCCAGCAGCTTAGATCTAAGGGAGACCCAGTACTTC. Translating it yields CASSLDLRETQYF. The chain employs TRBV11-2 and TRBJ2-5; D is uncertain. From germline, CDR1 is SGHAT and CDR2 FQNNGV. The CDR3 extends over 13 amino acids. Trimming pared 0 bases from V and 5 bases from J, leaving 7 bases between.

This clonotype came up many times. The chain has TRBV28 and TRBJ2-7; TRBD2 agrees at 8 bases. This CDR3 region has 13 residues. The V gene's germline CDR1 is MDHEN and CDR2 SYDVKM. Trimming removed 7 bases from V and 2 bases from J; junction bases left unmatched: 4. The CDR3 DNA is TGTGCCAGCATGGAGCGGGGGACCTACGAGCAGTACTTC. Amino acids: CASMERGTYEQYF.

The rearrangement joins TRBV7-9 to TRBJ2-5; D tentatively fits TRBD1 or TRBD2 (5 bases each). The V end was cut by 5 bases, the J end by 5 bases, with 15 bases between. This CDR3 is 14 amino acids long. Germline CDR1 SEHNR, CDR2 FQNEAQ (reference sequence). The CDR3 DNA reads as TGTGCCAGCAGCAGGGACCGGGAAGGGGAGACCCAGTACTTC. Amino acid sequence: CASSRDREGETQYF.

This clonotype was found many times. This sequence joins TRBV5-6 and TRBJ2-1; D is possibly TRBD2 (5 bases). Germline loops: CDR1 SGHDT, CDR2 YYEEEE. V was pared by 4 bases and J by 3 bases, with 17 bases between. The CDR3 sequence is 16 residues long. The CDR3 loop reads CASSPIDSRGYNEQFF. CDR3 in DNA: TGTGCCAGCAGCCCCATCGATAGCCGGGGCTACAATGAGCAGTTCTTC. The full variable domain, completed using reference TRBV5-6 and TRBJ2-1, is DAGVTQSPTHLIKTRGQQVTLRCSPKSGHDTVSWYQQALGQGPQFIFQYYEEEERQRGNFPDRFSGHQFPNYSSELNVNALLLGDSALYLCASSPIDSRGYNEQFFGPGTRLTVL.

Only a few counts were recorded for this clonotype. The chain combines TRBV20-1 with TRBJ2-7, with 11 bases aligning to TRBD2. There are 15 residues in the CDR3. The junction had 13 bases not matched to a gene; V was cut back by 5 bases and J by 7 bases. Germline CDR1 reads DFQATT; CDR2 reads SNEGSKA (reference sequence). CDR3 protein: CSAGLAGGPYAEQYF. The CDR3 nucleotides read TGCAGTGCTGGGCTAGCGGGAGGCCCTTACGCAGAGCAGTACTTC.